This TCR beta chain was profiled in a study of OX40 agonist ivuxolimab in advanced cancers. Sequenced by immunoSEQ multiplex PCR; TCRdb stores in-frame clones only, minus some. The sample includes approximately 84,000 clones, more than 75% seen only once; the top ten take about 2.7%. The ends were cut back, 7 bases at V and 4 bases at J, with 13 bases in the middle. In germline, CDR1 is SQVTM, CDR2 ANQGSEA. The CDR3 has 13 residues. The chain has TRBV29-1 and TRBJ1-4, with D maybe TRBD1 (6 bases). The specimen comprised CD4+ or CD8+ T cells sorted from blood, sampled in a trial of the OX40 agonist ivuxolimab. The sequence was obtained from an adult with an advanced solid tumor such as melanoma, head and neck, liver or kidney cancer. In DNA, the CDR3 is TGCAGCGCCAACAGGGAAGTTAATGAAAAACTGTTTTTT. It translates to CSANREVNEKLFF.